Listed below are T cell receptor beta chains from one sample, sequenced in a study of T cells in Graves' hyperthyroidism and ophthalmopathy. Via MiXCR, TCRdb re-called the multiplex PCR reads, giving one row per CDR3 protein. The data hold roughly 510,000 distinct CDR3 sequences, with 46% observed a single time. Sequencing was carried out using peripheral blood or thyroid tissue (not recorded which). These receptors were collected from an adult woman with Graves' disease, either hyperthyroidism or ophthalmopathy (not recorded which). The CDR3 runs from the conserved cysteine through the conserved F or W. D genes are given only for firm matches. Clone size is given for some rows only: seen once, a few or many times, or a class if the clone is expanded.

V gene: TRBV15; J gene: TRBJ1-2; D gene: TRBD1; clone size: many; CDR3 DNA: TGTGCCACCAGCAGAGATTTAACTGGACAGGGGATCGGCGGCTACACCTTC; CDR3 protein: CATSRDLTGQGIGGYTF
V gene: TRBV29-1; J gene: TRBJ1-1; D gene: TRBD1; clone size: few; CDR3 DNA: TGCAGCGCAAACAGGGGGAGCGGCACTGAAGCTTTCTTT; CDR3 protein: CSANRGSGTEAFF
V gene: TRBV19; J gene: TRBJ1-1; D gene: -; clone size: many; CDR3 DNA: TGTGCCAGTAGAGAAACAGGAGATGGCACTGAAGCTTTCTTT; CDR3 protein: CASRETGDGTEAFF
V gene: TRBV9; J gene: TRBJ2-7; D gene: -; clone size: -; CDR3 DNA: TGTGCCAGCAGCCCACGGGTGGGGCAGGGATTCTACGAGCAGTACTTC; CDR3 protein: CASSPRVGQGFYEQYF
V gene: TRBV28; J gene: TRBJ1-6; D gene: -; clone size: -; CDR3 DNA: TGCGCCAGCAGTGCCCCGGGACAACTAAATTCACCCCTCCACTTT; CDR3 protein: CASSAPGQLNSPLHF
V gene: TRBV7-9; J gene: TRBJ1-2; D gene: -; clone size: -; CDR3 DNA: TGTGCCAGCAGCCCCCCTAGCGGGGAGCCCTATGGCTACACCTTC; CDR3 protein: CASSPPSGEPYGYTF
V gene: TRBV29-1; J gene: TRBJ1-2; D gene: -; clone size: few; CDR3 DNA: TGCAGCGTTGACGCGTTGGGGGGAATAACCTATGGCTACACCTTC; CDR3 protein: CSVDALGGITYGYTF
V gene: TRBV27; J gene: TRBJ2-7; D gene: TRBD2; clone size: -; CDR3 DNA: TGTGCCAGCAGGGGGGAGGGTGGCGAGCAGTACTTC; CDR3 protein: CASRGEGGEQYF
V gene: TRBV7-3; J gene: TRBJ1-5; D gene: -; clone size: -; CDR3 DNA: TGTGCCAGCAGCTTAATGGGAGGAACGGAAGAGACCCAGCATTTT; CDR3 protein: CASSLMGGTEETQHF
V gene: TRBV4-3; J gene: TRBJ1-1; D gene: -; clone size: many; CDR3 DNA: TGCGCCAGCAGCCAAGGAAGGGGGAGACTGGGCGTTGCTTTCTTT; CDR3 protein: CASSQGRGRLGVAFF
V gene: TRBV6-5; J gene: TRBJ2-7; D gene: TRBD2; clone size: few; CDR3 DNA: TGTGCCAGCGGGTCTAGCGGGAGGCCCGGGACCTACGAGCAGTACTTC; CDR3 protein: CASGSSGRPGTYEQYF
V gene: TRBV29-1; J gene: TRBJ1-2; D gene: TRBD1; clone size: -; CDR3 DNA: TGCAGCGCTTGGACAGGGCAAGACTATGGCTACACCTTC; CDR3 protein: CSAWTGQDYGYTF
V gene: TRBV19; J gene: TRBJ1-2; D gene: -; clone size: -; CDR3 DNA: TGTGCCAGTAGTATTCCCGAGCGACACTATGGCTACACCTTC; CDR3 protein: CASSIPERHYGYTF
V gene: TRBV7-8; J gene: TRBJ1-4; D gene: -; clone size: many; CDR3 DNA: TGTGCCAGCAGCTTAGGGGCACGTGAAAAACTGTTTTTT; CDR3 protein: CASSLGAREKLFF
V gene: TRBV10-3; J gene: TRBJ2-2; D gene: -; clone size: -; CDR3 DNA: TGTGCCTGGAGAGCTGGATCGGCCGGGAAGCTGTTTTTT; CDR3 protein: CAWRAGSAGKLFF
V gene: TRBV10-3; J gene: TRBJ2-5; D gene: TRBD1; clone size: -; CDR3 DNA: TGTGCCATCAGCTCTGGACAGGGGGAAGAGACCCAGTACTTC; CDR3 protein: CAISSGQGEETQYF
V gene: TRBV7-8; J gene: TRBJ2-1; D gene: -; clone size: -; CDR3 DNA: TGTGCCAGCGCCCTAGGACTAACCATCTACAATGAGCAGTTCTTC; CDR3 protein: CASALGLTIYNEQFF
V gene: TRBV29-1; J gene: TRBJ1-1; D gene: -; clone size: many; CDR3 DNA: TGCAGCGCTCGGATGTCCCCGTCCTCGAACACTGAAGCTTTCTTT; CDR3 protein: CSARMSPSSNTEAFF
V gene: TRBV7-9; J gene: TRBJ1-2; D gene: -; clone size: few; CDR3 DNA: TGTGCCAGCAGCGCCCACGGAGATACCGCCGGAGACTATGGCTACACCTTC; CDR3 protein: CASSAHGDTAGDYGYTF
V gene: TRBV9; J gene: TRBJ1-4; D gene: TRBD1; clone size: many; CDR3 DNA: TGTGCCAGCAGCGTAGAGACAGGGCAGGAAAAACTGTTTTTT; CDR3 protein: CASSVETGQEKLFF
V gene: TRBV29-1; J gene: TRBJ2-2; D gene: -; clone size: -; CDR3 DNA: TGCAGCGCCACAGGGCCCGTGGGCACCGGGGAGCTGTTTTTT; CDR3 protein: CSATGPVGTGELFF
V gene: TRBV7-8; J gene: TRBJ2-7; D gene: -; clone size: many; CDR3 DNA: TGTGCCAGCAGCTACAATACACTCAAACTTCAGGGCCCGTCGGCCGAGCAGTACTTC; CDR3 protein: CASSYNTLKLQGPSAEQYF
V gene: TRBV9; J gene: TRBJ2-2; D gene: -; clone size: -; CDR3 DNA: TGTGCCAGCAGCGGTACAGGCGCCTTCGAGAACACCGGGGAGCTGTTTTTT; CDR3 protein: CASSGTGAFENTGELFF
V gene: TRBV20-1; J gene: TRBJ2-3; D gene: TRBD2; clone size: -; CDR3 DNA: TGCAGTGGACTAGCGGGAATCACAGATACGCAGTATTTT; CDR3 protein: CSGLAGITDTQYF
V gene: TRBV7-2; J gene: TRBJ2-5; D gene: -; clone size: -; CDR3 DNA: -; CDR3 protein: CASSFYICSATSDQETQYF
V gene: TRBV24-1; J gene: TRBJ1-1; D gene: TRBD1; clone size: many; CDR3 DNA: TGTGCCACCAGTGATCCCGGGACAGGGGGCACTGAAGCTTTCTTT; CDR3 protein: CATSDPGTGGTEAFF
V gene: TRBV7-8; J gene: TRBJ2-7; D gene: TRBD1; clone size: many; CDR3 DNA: TGTGCCAGCAGCCGCGGTGGACAGGTACCCTACGAGCAGTACTTC; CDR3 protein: CASSRGGQVPYEQYF
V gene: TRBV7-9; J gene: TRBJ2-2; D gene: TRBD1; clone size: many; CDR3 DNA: TGTGCCAGCAGCGGACAGGGGCAATCCACCGGGGAGCTGTTTTTT; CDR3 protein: CASSGQGQSTGELFF
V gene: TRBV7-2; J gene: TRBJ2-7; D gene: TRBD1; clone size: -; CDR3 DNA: TGTGCCAGCAGCCCGGGACAGGGGGTCAAGCGGTACTTC; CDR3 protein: CASSPGQGVKRYF
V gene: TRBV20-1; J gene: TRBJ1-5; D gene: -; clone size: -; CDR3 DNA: TGCAGTGCTGGAGATCCGAACACCGGGGATCAGCCCCAGCATTTT; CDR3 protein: CSAGDPNTGDQPQHF
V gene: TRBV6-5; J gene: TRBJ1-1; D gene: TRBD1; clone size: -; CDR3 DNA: TGTGCCAGCAGTTACTCGACAGGGGAGGCTTTCTTT; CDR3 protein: CASSYSTGEAFF
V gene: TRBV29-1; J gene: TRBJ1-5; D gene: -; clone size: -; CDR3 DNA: TGCAGCGTTTGGGTGCGCAATCAGCCCCAGCATTTT; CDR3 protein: CSVWVRNQPQHF
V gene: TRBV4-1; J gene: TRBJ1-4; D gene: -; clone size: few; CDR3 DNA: TGCGCCAGCAGCCCGCCGGGAGCTGCTAATGAAAAACTGTTTTTT; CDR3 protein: CASSPPGAANEKLFF
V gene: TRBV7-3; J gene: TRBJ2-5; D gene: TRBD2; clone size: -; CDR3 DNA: TGTGCCAGCAGCTTAACGGGACTAACGAACACCGGGGACCAAGAGACCCAGTACTTC; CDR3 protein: CASSLTGLTNTGDQETQYF
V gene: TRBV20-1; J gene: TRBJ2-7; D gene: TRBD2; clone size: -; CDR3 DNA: TGCAGTGGGACTAGCGGATCCTACGAGCAGTACTTC; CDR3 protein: CSGTSGSYEQYF
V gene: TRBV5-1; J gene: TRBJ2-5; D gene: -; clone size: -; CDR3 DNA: TGCGCCAGCAGCTTGTCAGGGGGGTCGCAAGAGACCCAGTACTTC; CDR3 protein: CASSLSGGSQETQYF
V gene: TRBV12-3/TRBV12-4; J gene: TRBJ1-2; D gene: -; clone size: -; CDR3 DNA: TGTGCCAGCAGTTTAATGGGGACAAGCTTCTTC; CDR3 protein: CASSLMGTSFF
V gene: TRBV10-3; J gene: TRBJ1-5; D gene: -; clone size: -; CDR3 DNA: TGTGCCATCAGAGGGACCCCGTCCTTTCGGACGGGAGTGAGTCAGCCCCAGCATTTT; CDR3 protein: CAIRGTPSFRTGVSQPQHF
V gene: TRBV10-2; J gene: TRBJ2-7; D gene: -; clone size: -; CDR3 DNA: TGCGCCAGCAGTGAGTCGACAGTCGAGACTTACGAGCAGTACTTC; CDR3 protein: CASSESTVETYEQYF
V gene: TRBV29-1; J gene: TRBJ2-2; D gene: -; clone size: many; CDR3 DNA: TGCAGCGTCCCCGGGACAACCGCGAACACCGGGGAGCTGTTTTTT; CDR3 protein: CSVPGTTANTGELFF